These 12 T cell receptor beta chains were sequenced from one sample in a study of blood T cell repertoires in COVID-19. Repertoires were generated with immunoSEQ multiplex PCR, while TCRdb's copy carries only in-frame clones and drops some. This table has roughly 380,000 clones, around nine tenths appearing once. The source material was peripheral blood. Receptors were obtained from a woman aged 55-70 years with COVID-19, enrolled during active disease.

This clone was seen a few times. In DNA, the CDR3 is TGCGCCAGCAGCGCACAGCAGTCGAACACTGAAGCTTTCTTT. Amino acid sequence: CASSAQQSNTEAFF. This chain links TRBV5-1 with TRBJ1-1; D is unclear. CDR3 length: 14 amino acids. The V gene lost 4 bases and the J gene lost 1 base, with 11 bases spanning the gap. Germline CDR1 is SGHRS and CDR2 is YFSETQ.

This chain links TRBV19 with TRBJ1-3; D is possibly TRBD1 (5 bases). Germline CDR1 LNHDA, CDR2 SQIVND (reference sequence). This CDR3 has 15 amino acids. Between the trimmed V and J ends, which lost 6 bases and 4 bases, there was a span of 16 bases. The chain's CDR3 is CASSWARGTGNTIYF. For the CDR3, the DNA is TGTGCCAGTAGCTGGGCTCGGGGGACCGGAAACACCATATATTTT. Full variable domain (missing parts from reference TRBV19 and TRBJ1-3): DGGITQSPKYLFRKEGQNVTLSCEQNLNHDAMYWYRQDPGQGLRLIYYSQIVNDFQKGDIAEGYSVSREKKESFPLTVTSAQKNPTAFYLCASSWARGTGNTIYFGEGSWLTVV.

The rearrangement uses TRBV19 and TRBJ1-1; D might be TRBD1 (5 bases). This CDR3 contains 13 residues. V shed 3 bases and J shed 8 bases, with 13 bases lying between them. Looked up from germline, CDR1 is LNHDA and CDR2 is SQIVND (reference sequence). CDR3 residues: CASSMTDRAEAFF. CDR3 nucleotide sequence: TGTGCCAGTAGTATGACAGATAGGGCCGAAGCTTTCTTT.

This sequence joins TRBV3-1 (or the pseudogene TRBV3-2) and TRBJ2-2, with D possibly matching TRBD2 (6 bases). Per the germline V gene, CDR1 is LGHDT and CDR2 is YNNKEL (reference sequence). V lost 3 bases, J lost 3 bases, and 17 bases lay in between. The length of the CDR3 is 17 residues. CDR3 region: CASSHKGGNIHTGELFF. CDR3 DNA sequence: TGTGCCAGCAGCCATAAAGGAGGGAACATACACACCGGGGAGCTGTTTTTT.

J is TRBJ1-1 and V is TRBV28, with D unclear. The V end was cut by 5 bases, the J end by 3 bases, with 10 bases between. Germline lookup yields CDR1 MDHEN and CDR2 SYDVKM. This CDR3 has 13 residues. The CDR3 bases are TGTGCCAGCAGTGTATCTTACTACACTGAAGCTTTCTTT. Protein sequence: CASSVSYYTEAFF.

The chain uses TRBV24-1 and TRBJ2-3; possibly TRBD2 for D (7 bases). Germline CDR1 KGHDR, CDR2 SFDVKD. This CDR3 region has 15 residues. The V end was cut by 3 bases, the J end by 6 bases, with 15 bases between. This chain's CDR3 is CATSDPWGGRDTQYF. CDR3 DNA sequence: TGTGCCACCAGTGATCCCTGGGGGGGGCGCGATACGCAGTATTTT.

The chain couples TRBV11-2 to TRBJ1-1; 8 nucleotides align to TRBD1. V was clipped by 3 bases and J by 7 bases; unmatched bases: 1. Germline-derived CDR1 and CDR2 are SGHAT and FQNNGV. CDR3 length: 12 amino acids. The CDR3: CASSLDRDEAFF. DNA of the CDR3: TGTGCCAGCAGCTTGGACAGGGATGAAGCTTTCTTT.

This chain joins TRBV4-2 and TRBJ1-5, with D possibly matching TRBD1 (5 bases). V shed 3 bases and J shed 7 bases, with 13 bases lying between them. Germline CDR1 reads LGHNA; CDR2 reads YNFKEQ. CDR3 length: 14 amino acids. The CDR3 DNA reads TGTGCCAGCAGCCAGAAGAGGGGAGGGCAGCCCCAGCATTTT. Protein sequence: CASSQKRGGQPQHF.

The V call is TRBV6-5, the J call TRBJ1-1; 9 bases match TRBD1. The CDR3 totals 15 residues. From germline, CDR1 is MNHEY and CDR2 SVGAGI. Trimming cost V 3 bases and J 4 bases; bases outside gene matches: 6. The CDR3 is CASSYPTGGSTEAFF. The CDR3 DNA sequence: TGTGCCAGCAGTTATCCGACAGGGGGAAGCACTGAAGCTTTCTTT.

The gene calls are TRBV7-6 and TRBJ2-7; TRBD1 is a possible D gene (7 bases). Trimming took off 5 bases at V and 5 bases at J, with 13 bases between the two ends. The CDR3 length is 13 residues. Germline CDR1 SGHVS, CDR2 FNYEAQ. The CDR3 DNA follows: TGTGCCAGCAGCGTCACAGGGGAGGACGAGCAGTACTTC. Protein: CASSVTGEDEQYF.

V usage is TRBV5-1 and J usage is TRBJ1-2; unclear D gene. CDR3 size: 15 residues. The germline gives CDR1 SGHRS, CDR2 YFSETQ. Between the trimmed V and J ends, which lost 4 bases and 3 bases, there was a span of 16 bases. Written as DNA, the CDR3 is TGCGCCAGCAGCACGGGGAGGCGCACCGACTATGGCTACACCTTC. It is translated as CASSTGRRTDYGYTF.

The chain employs TRBV5-8 and TRBJ1-1; D may be TRBD1 (6 bases). Looked up from germline, CDR1 is SGHTS and CDR2 is YDEGEE. This CDR3 is 17 amino acids long. V was cut by 1 base and J by 0 bases, with 16 bases left in between. CDR3 in amino acids: CASSLTRGWAMNTEAFF. CDR3 nucleotide sequence: TGTGCCAGCAGCTTGACCAGGGGATGGGCCATGAACACTGAAGCTTTCTTT.